The 11 T cell receptor beta chains below come from one sample, sequenced in a study of glioma-infiltrating T cells. Amplification of TCR alpha and beta CDR3 regions from RNA used iRepertoire nested multiplex PCR. Each CDR3 protein is one row after TCRdb ran MiXCR on the multiplex PCR reads. In the table there are 400,000 or so distinct CDR3 sequences, more than 35% of which are singletons. Sequenced input: glioma tissue, nonneoplastic brain tissue, or PBMCs (not recorded which). The receptors originated from a human donor with low-grade glioma or glioblastoma, undergoing nonglioma brain surgery, or in good health (not recorded which).

This clonotype was counted at least ten times. The CDR3 here is CASSPGLAGETEQYF. CDR3 in DNA: TGTGCCAGCAGTCCAGGACTAGCGGGGGAGACCGAGCAGTACTTC. The chain links TRBV6-1 to TRBJ2-7; 13 bases map to TRBD2. The germline V gene encodes CDR1 MNHNS and CDR2 SASEGT. Trimming took 5 bases from V and 6 from J; bases not matched to a gene: 7. The CDR3 loop spans 15 amino acids.

V is TRBV18 and J is TRBJ2-1, with 14 bases lining up with TRBD2. Germline assignment: CDR1 KGHSH and CDR2 LQKENI. The V gene end was trimmed by 3 bases and the J gene end by 4 bases; junction bases not matched to a gene: 2. This CDR3 has 16 amino acids. The CDR3 is CASSPGTSGRYNEQFF. The CDR3, as DNA: TGTGCCAGCTCACCCGGGACTAGCGGGAGATACAATGAGCAGTTCTTC.

This clonotype was observed a handful of times. This chain connects TRBV4-2 to TRBJ1-1; no clear D gene. Trimming stripped 0 bases from V and 0 bases from J, with 2 bases between. This CDR3 has 13 amino acids. Germline CDR1 is LGHNA and CDR2 is YNFKEQ. For the CDR3, the DNA is TGTGCCAGCAGCCAAGACATGAACACTGAAGCTTTCTTT. Encoded protein: CASSQDMNTEAFF.

The chain is built from TRBV10-2 and TRBJ2-7; D gene ambiguous. The germline V gene encodes CDR1 WSHSY and CDR2 SAAADI. This CDR3 has 15 amino acids. Trimming took off 5 bases at V and 0 bases at J, with 14 bases between the two ends. CDR3: CASSLRASSSYEQYF. In DNA, the CDR3 is TGCGCCAGCAGTTTACGGGCATCCAGCTCCTACGAGCAGTACTTC.

About this clonotype itself: The junction differs from germline at one of its ends, possibly a read error. The rearrangement joins TRBV19 to TRBJ2-6; no clear D. The CDR3 sequence is 14 residues long. Germline assignment: CDR1 LNHDA and CDR2 SQIVND (reference sequence). The CDR3 region is CASSMGSGANVLTF. Written as DNA, the CDR3 is TGTGCCAGTAGTATGGGGTCTGGAGCCAACGTCCTGACTTTC.

A word on this clonotype: A much larger clone lies a single base off, so this may be a read error. This chain connects TRBV27 to TRBJ2-7; D perhaps matches TRBD1 (5 bases). Trimming left V 4 bases short and J 7 bases short, with 20 bases between. This CDR3 spans 15 amino acids. The V gene's germline CDR1 is MNHEY and CDR2 SMNVEV (reference sequence). The CDR3 region has the DNA TGTGCCAGCAGTTGGGTTGGGGCAGGGTACAATGAGCAGTACTTC. It yields the protein CASSWVGAGYNEQYF.

This clonotype has just a few counts. The V gene is TRBV12-3 or TRBV12-4, the J gene TRBJ1-2, with D unresolved. V was shortened by 7 bases and J by 3 bases, with 12 bases between the two germline ends. The CDR3 consists of 13 residues. The CDR3: CASTQQKYYGYTF. CDR3 DNA: TGTGCCAGCACCCAGCAGAAGTACTATGGCTACACCTTC.

As to this clonotype: A much larger clone lies one base from this, so it may be a read error. V gene TRBV27 combines with J gene TRBJ2-2; D unresolved. Between the trimmed V and J ends, which lost 0 bases and 9 bases, there was a span of 8 bases. The CDR3 extends over 13 amino acids. Germline V lookup: CDR1 MNHEY, CDR2 SMNVEV (reference sequence). CDR3 sequence reads: CASSLSTPWELFF. The CDR3 DNA is TGTGCCAGCAGTTTATCGACCCCCTGGGAGCTGTTTTTT.

The gene calls are TRBV7-3 and TRBJ2-1; 7 nucleotides line up with TRBD1. CDR3 size: 14 residues. The V segment lost 4 bases and the J segment 8 bases; nucleotides outside the gene matches: 8. CDR1 and CDR2 (germline): SGHTA, FQGTGA. The CDR3 DNA sequence: TGTGCCAGCAGCTCAGACAGGGCCCTTGATGAGCAGTTCTTC. Its translation is CASSSDRALDEQFF. Full variable domain (outside the CDR3, taken from reference TRBV7-3 and TRBJ2-1): GAGVSQTPSNKVTEKGKYVELRCDPISGHTALYWYRQSLGQGPEFLIYFQGTGAADDSGLPNDRFFAVRPEGSVSTLKIQRTERGDSAVYLCASSSDRALDEQFFGPGTRLTVL.

This chain uses TRBV20-1 with TRBJ1-3; D is ambiguous. The CDR3 has 15 amino acids. Germline assignment: CDR1 DFQATT and CDR2 SNEGSKA (reference sequence). V lost 3 bases and J lost 0, with 12 bases in between. The CDR3 loop reads CSAREGRYSGNTIYF. In DNA, the CDR3 is TGCAGTGCTAGGGAGGGAAGGTACTCTGGAAACACCATATATTTT.

This chain links TRBV7-2 with TRBJ2-7; tentatively, D is TRBD1 or TRBD2 (5 bases each). Trimming took off 1 base at V and 0 bases at J, with 13 bases between the two ends. The CDR3 extends over 16 amino acids. Germline V gene sequence: CDR1 SGHTA, CDR2 FQGNSA. The CDR3 DNA reads TGTGCCAGCAGCTTAGGAGACCGGGACGCCTCCTACGAGCAGTACTTC. Translation: CASSLGDRDASYEQYF.